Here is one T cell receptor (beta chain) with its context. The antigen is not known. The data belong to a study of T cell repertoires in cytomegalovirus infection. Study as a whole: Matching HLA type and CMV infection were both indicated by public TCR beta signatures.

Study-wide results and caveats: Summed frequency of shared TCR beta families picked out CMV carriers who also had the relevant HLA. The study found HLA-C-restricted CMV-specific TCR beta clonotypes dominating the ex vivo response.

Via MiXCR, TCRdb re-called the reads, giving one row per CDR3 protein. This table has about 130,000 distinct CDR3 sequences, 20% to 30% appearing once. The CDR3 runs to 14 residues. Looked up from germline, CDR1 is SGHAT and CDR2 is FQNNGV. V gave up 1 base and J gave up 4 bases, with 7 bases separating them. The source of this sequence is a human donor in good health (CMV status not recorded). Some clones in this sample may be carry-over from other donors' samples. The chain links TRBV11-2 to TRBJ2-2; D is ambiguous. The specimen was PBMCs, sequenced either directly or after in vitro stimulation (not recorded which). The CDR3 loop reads CASSLAASTGELFF. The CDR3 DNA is TGTGCCAGCAGCTTAGCGGCAAGCACCGGGGAGCTGTTTTTT.